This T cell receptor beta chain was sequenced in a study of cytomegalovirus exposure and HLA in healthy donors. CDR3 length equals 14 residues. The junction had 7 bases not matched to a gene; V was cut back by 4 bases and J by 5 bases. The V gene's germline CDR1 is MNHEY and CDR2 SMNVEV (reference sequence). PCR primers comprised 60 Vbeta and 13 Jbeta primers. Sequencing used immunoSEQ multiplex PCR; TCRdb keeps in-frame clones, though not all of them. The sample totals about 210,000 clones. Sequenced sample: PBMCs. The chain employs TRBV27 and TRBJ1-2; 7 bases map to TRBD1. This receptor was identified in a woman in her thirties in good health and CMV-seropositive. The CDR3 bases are TGTGCCAGCAGTTCGGGGACAGTTTCTTATGGCTACACCTTC. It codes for CASSSGTVSYGYTF.